This T cell receptor (beta chain) is from a study of T cell responses to AZD1222 COVID-19 vaccine. The trim removed 4 bases at V and 5 bases at J, leaving 10 bases unmatched. Per germline, CDR1 SGHNT and CDR2 YYREEE (reference sequence). CDR3 length equals 15 residues. The data were produced by immunoSEQ multiplex PCR, yet TCRdb's version contains in-frame clones alone and is incomplete. Here the sample spans 100,000 to 150,000 clones, roughly 86% being singletons. The sequencing here drew on peripheral blood, taken on day 0 of AZD1222 vaccination. This chain connects TRBV5-4 to TRBJ1-2; 8 bases match TRBD1. The TCR originated in an adult in good health. DNA for the CDR3: TGTGCCAGCAGCCTACGGACAGGGCCGCAATATGGCTACACCTTC. The encoded protein is CASSLRTGPQYGYTF.